This T cell receptor (beta chain) emerged from a study of blood T cell repertoires in COVID-19. The cohort comprised adults aged 18 to 89 years residing in around 25 US areas. CDR3 length equals 16 residues. Germline V gene lookup returns CDR1 SEHNR and CDR2 FQNEAQ (reference sequence). With 3 bases clipped from V and 4 bases from J, the junction kept 8 bases outside the gene matches. Libraries were prepared by immunoSEQ multiplex PCR; TCRdb keeps only in-frame clonotypes and omits some of them. The table records about 280,000 clones, 90% of them present only once. The material sequenced was PBMCs or T cells enriched from blood (not recorded which). The chain uses TRBV7-9 and TRBJ2-1, with 8 bases fitting TRBD2. The receptor was isolated from a woman under 30 with acute COVID-19. CDR3 sequence reads: CASSFSSSGFYNEQFF. As DNA, the CDR3 is TGTGCCAGCAGCTTCTCTTCTAGCGGGTTTTACAATGAGCAGTTCTTC.